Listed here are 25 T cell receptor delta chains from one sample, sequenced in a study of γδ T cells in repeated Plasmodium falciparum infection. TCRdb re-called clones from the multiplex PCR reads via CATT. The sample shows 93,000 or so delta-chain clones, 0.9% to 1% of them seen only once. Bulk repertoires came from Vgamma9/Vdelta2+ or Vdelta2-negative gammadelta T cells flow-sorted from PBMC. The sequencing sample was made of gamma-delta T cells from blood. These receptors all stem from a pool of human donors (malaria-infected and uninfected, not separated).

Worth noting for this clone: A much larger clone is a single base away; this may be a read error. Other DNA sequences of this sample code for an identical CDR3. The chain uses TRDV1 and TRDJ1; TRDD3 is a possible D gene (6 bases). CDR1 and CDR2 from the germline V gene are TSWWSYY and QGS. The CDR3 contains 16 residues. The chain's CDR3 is CALYKDWWGLSDKLIF. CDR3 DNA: TGCGCTCTGTATAAGGACTGGTGGGGATTGTCCGATAAACTCATCTTT.

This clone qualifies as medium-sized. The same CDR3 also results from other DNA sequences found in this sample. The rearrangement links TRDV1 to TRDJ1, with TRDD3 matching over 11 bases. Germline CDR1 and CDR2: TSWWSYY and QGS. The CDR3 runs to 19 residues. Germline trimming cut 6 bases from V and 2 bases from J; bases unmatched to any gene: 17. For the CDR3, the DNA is TGTGCTCTTGGCCCTTCTCACCGGGGGTACTGGGGGATAACCGATAAACTCATCTTT. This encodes CALGPSHRGYWGITDKLIF.

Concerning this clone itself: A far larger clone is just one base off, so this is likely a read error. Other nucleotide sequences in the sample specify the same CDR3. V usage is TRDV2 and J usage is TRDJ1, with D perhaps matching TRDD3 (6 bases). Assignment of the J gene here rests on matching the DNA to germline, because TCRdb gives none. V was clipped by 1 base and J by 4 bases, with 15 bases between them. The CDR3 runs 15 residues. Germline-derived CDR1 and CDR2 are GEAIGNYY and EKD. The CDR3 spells CACDTVLGKGDKLIF. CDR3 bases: TGTGCCTGTGACACTGTGCTGGGGAAGGGCGATAAACTCATCTTT.

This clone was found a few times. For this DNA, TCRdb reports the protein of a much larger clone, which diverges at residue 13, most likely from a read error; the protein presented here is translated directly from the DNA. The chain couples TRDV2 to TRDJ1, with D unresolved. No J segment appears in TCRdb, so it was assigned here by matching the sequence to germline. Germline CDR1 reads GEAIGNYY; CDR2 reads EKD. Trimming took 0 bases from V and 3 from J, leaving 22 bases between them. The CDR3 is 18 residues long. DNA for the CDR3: TGTGCCTGTGACACCGTCGGGGCCCAGGAAGGGAACGCCGATAAACTCATCTTT. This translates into CACDTVGAQEGNADKLIF.

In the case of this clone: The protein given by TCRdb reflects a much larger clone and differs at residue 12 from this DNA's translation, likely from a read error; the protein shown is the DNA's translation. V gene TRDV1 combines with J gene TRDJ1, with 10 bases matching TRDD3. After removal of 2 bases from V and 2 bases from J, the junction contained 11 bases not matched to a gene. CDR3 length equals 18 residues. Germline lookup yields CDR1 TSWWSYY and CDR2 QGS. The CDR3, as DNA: TGTGCTCTTGGGGAAGGCCTTGTTGGGGGATACAGGACCGATAAACTCATCTTT. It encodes CALGEGLVGGYRTDKLIF.

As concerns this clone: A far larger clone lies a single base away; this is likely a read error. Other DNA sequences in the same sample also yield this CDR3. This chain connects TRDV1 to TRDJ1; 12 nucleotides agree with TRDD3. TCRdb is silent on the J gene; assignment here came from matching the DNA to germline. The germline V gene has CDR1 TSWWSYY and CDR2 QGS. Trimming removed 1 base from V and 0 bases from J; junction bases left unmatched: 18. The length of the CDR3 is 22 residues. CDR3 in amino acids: CALGERRETGGYQGSYTDKLIF. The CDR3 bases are TGTGCTCTTGGGGAACGGAGAGAGACTGGGGGATACCAAGGGTCGTACACCGATAAACTCATCTTT.

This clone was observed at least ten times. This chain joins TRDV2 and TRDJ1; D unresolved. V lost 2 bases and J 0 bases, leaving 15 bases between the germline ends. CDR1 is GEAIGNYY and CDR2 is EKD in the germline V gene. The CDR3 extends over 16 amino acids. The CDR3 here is CACDNLQGLYTDKLIF. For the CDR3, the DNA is TGTGCCTGTGACAACCTCCAGGGCCTATACACCGATAAACTCATCTTT.

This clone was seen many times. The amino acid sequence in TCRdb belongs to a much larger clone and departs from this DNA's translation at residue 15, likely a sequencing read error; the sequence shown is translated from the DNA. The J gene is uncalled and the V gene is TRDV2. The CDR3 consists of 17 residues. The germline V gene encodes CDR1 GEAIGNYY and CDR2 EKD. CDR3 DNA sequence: TGTGCCTGTGACACCGCCGAAGAGAACAGGGACACCCGACAGGTGTTTTTC. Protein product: CACDTAEENRDTRQVFF.

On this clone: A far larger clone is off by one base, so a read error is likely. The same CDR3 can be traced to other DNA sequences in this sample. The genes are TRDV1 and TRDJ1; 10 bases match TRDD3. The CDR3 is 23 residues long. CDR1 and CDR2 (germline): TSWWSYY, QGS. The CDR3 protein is CALGVRGFLHSILGDYDTDKLIF. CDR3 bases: TGTGCTCTTGGGGTTAGAGGCTTCCTACATTCGATACTGGGGGATTACGACACCGACAAACTCATCTTT.

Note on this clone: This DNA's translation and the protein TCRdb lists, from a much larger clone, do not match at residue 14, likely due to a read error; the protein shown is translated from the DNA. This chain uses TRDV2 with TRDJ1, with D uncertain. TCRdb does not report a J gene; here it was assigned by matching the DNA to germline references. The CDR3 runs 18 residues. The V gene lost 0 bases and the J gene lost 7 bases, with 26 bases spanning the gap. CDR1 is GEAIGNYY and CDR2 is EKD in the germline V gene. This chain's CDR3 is CACDTVGLRDRNFGKLIF. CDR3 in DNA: TGTGCCTGTGACACCGTCGGACTGCGGGACCGTAATTTCGGTAAACTCATCTTT.

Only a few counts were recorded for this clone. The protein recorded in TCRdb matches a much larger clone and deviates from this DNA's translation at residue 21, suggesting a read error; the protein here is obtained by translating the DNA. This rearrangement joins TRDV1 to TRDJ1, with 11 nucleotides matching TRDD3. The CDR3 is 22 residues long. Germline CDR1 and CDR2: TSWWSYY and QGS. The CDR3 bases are TGTGCTCTTGGGGATCCCCCTTCCTCCTGGGGGATACACACTTCGTACACCGATAAACTCACCTTT. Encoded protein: CALGDPPSSWGIHTSYTDKLTF.

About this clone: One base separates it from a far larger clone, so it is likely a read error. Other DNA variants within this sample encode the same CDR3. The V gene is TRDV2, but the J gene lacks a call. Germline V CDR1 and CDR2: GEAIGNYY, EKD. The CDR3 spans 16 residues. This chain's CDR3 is CACDTHGGIYTDKLIF. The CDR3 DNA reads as TGTGCCTGTGACACACACGGAGGTATTTACACCGATAAACTCATCTTC.

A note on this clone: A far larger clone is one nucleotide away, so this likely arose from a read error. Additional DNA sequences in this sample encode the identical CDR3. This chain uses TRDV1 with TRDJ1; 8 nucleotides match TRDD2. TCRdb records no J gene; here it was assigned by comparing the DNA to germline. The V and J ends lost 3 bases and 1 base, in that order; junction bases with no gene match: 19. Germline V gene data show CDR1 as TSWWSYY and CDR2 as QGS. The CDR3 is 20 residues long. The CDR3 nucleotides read TGTGCTCTTGGGGAGGGCCTTCCTAGCCCCATTTGCCGGGGCACCGATAAACTCATCTTT. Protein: CALGEGLPSPICRGTDKLIF.

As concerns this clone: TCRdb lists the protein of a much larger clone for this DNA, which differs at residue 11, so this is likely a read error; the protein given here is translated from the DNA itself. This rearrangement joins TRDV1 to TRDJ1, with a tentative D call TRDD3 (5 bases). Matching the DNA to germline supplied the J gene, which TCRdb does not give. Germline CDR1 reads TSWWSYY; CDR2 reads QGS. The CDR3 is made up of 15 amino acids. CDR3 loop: CALGDAYGPTGKLIF. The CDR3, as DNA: TGTGCTCTTGGGGACGCATACGGACCCACCGGTAAACTCATCTTT.

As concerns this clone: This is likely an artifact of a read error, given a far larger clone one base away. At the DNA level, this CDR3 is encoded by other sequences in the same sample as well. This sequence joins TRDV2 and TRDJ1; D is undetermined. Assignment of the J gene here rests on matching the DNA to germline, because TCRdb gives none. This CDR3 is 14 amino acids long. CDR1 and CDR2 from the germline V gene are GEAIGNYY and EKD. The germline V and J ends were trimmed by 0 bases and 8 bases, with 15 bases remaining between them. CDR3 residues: CACDTGTVHRKLIF. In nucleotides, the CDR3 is TGTGCCTGTGACACCGGAACCGTGCACAGGAAACTCATCTTT.

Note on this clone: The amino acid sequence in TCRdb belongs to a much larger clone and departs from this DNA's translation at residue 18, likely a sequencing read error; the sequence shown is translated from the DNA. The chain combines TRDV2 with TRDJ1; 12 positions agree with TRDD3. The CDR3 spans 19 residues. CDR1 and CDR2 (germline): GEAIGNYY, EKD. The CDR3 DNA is TGTGCCTGTGACACCGAGTACTGGGGGATACACTTGGGCACCGATAAACTCACCTTT. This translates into CACDTEYWGIHLGTDKLTF.

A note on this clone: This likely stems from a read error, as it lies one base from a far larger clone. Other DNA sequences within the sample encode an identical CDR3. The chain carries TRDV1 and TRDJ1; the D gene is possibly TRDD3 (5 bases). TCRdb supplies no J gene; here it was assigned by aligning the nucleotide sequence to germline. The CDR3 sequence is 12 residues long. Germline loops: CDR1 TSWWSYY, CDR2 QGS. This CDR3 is CALGEQPDKLIF. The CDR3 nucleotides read TGCGCTCTTGGGGAACAACCCGATAAACTCATCTTT.

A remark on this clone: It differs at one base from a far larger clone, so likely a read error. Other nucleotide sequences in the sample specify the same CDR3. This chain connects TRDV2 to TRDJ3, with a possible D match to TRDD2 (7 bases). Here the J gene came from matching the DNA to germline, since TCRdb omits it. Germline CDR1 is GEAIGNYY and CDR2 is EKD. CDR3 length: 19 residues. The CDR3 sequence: CACDTFPTLGPGDTRQMFF. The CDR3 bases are TGTGCCTGTGACACATTTCCTACGTTGGGGCCGGGGGACACTCGACAGATGTTTTTC.

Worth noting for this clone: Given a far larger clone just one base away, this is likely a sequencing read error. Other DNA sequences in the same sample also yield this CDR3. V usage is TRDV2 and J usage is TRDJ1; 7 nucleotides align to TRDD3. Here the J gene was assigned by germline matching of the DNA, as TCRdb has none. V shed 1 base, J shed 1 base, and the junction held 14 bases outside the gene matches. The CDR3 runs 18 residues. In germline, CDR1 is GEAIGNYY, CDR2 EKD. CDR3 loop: CACDTGLGKGLGTDKLIF. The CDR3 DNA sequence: TGTGCCTGTGACACTGGACTGGGGAAGGGTCTGGGCACCGATAAACTCATCTTT.

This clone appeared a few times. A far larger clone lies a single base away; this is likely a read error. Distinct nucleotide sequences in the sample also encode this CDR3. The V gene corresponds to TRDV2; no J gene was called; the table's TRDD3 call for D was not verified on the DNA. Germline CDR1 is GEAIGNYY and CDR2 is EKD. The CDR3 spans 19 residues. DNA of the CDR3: TGTGCCTGTGACACCCTACTGGGGGAGAGCTCCTGGGACACCCGACAGATGTTCTTC. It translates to CACDTLLGESSWDTRQMFF.

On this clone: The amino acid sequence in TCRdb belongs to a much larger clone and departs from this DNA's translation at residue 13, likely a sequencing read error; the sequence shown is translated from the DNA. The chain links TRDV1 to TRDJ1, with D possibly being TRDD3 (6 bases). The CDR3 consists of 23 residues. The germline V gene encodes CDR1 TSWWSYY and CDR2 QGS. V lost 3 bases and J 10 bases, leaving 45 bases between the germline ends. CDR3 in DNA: TGTGCTCTTGGGGACTCGACCTTCAACGGCATACGAACCGGCTGGGGCCCGACCGGGGGACTCATCTTT. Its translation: CALGDSTFNGIRTGWGPTGGLIF.

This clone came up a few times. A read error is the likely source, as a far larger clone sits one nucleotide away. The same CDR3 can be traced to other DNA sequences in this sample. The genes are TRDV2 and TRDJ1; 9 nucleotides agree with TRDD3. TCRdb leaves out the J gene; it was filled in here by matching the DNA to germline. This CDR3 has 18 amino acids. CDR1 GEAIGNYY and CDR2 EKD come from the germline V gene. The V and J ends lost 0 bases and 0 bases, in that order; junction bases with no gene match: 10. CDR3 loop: CACDTVGGDTLYTDKLIF. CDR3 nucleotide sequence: TGTGCCTGTGACACCGTGGGGGGGGATACTCTGTACACCGATAAACTCATCTTT.

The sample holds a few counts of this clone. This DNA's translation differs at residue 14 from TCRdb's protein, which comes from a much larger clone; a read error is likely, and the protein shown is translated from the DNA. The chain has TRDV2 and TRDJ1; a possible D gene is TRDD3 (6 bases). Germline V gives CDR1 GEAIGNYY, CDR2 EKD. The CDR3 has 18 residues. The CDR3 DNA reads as TGTGCCTGTGACACCGTCCGGGGGACCCCCCTGTACACCGGTAAACTCATCTTT. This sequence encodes CACDTVRGTPLYTGKLIF.

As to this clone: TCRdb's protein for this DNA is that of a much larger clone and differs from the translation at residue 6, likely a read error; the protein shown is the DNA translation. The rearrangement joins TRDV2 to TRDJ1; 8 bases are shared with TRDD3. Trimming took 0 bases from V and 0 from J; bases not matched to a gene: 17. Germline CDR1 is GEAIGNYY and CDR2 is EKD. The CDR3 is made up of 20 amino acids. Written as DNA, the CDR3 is TGTGCCTGTGACACCATGAGTGGGGGATCCCCCTTTCTCTACACCGATAAACTCATCTTT. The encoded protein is CACDTMSGGSPFLYTDKLIF.

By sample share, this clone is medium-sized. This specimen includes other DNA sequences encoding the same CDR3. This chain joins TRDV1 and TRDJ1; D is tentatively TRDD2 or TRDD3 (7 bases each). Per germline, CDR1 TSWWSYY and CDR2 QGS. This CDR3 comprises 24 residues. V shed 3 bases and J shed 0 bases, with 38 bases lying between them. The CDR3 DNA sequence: TGTGCTCTTGGGGACCTACCGCCGAGGTTCCTACGTTCTGGGGGCTGCCGGTACACCGATAAACTCATCTTT. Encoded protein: CALGDLPPRFLRSGGCRYTDKLIF.